This entry features one T cell receptor (beta chain) sequence. The antigen remains unidentified. The data were obtained in a study of T cell responses to AZD1222 COVID-19 vaccine. This CDR3 region has 18 residues. Germline V gene sequence: CDR1 MGHRA, CDR2 YSYEKL. After removal of 0 bases from V and 0 bases from J, the junction contained 8 bases not matched to a gene. Libraries were prepared by immunoSEQ multiplex PCR; TCRdb keeps only in-frame clonotypes and omits some of them. In the table there are tens of thousands of clones, approximately 90% of which are singletons. Study findings and constraints: Close to half of spike-specific TCRs reportedly recognize unmutated variant regions. Elevations in Spike-specific TCR breadth and depth followed administration of two AZD1222 doses. The study sampled repertoires only after the peak T cell response.

The rearrangement links TRBV4-1 to TRBJ2-1; TRBD2 aligns across 7 bases. The source material was peripheral blood, sampled on day 0 of MenACWY control vaccination. This receptor was obtained from an adult in good health. In DNA form, the CDR3 reads TGCGCCAGCAGCCAAGACCGAGCAGCGGGACTCTCCTACAATGAGCAGTTCTTC. Translated: CASSQDRAAGLSYNEQFF.